The 17 T cell receptor beta chains presented below share a single source sample, sequenced in a study of cytomegalovirus exposure and HLA in healthy donors. The PCR used 60 Vbeta and 13 Jbeta primers. Here immunoSEQ multiplex PCR was the method, and the copy in TCRdb shows in-frame clones only, minus some. Of 140,000 to 150,000 clones detected, approximately 65% appear once; the ten largest clones hold 6.5%. The specimen was PBMCs. The receptor set was obtained from a woman in her sixties in good health and CMV-seronegative.

This clone has only a few counts. This chain joins TRBV6-5 and TRBJ1-1; 7 bases fit TRBD1. The ends lost 5 bases at V and 6 bases at J; junction bases unmatched: 6. This CDR3 is 13 amino acids long. Germline values: CDR1 MNHEY, CDR2 SVGAGI. The chain's CDR3 is CASSRQGPPEAFF. In DNA form, the CDR3 reads TGTGCCAGCAGTCGACAGGGACCCCCTGAAGCTTTCTTT.

The J gene is TRBJ2-1, the V gene TRBV28; 13 bases are shared with TRBD2. Germline CDR1 is MDHEN and CDR2 is SYDVKM. The CDR3 extends over 20 amino acids. Losses at the gene ends were 4 bases for V and 6 bases for J; bases not matched to a gene: 18. CDR3 protein: CASSSTGLAGAPGRGNEQFF. The DNA for the CDR3 is TGTGCCAGCAGTTCTACCGGACTAGCGGGAGCGCCGGGGAGGGGCAATGAGCAGTTCTTC.

CDR3 residues: CASSPRQGTNEKLFF. The CDR3 nucleotides read TGTGCCAGCTCACCGCGACAGGGTACTAATGAAAAACTGTTTTTT. The chain is built from TRBV18 and TRBJ1-4; the match to TRBD1 covers 7 bases. With V trimmed by 3 bases and J by 2 bases, 3 bases remained unmatched. The CDR3 totals 15 residues. Germline assignment: CDR1 KGHSH and CDR2 LQKENI.

V usage is TRBV11-2 and J usage is TRBJ2-5; TRBD1 is a possible D gene (6 bases). Germline-derived CDR1 and CDR2 are SGHAT and FQNNGV. Trimming shortened V by 0 bases and J by 4 bases, and 15 bases separated the two germline ends. There are 16 residues in the CDR3. The CDR3 bases are TGTGCCAGCAGCTTAGATGACACCAGGGGTGGAGAGACCCAGTACTTC. Amino acid sequence: CASSLDDTRGGETQYF.

The chain uses TRBV19 and TRBJ1-5; a possible D gene is TRBD1 (6 bases). The CDR3 consists of 15 residues. The germline V and J ends were trimmed by 6 bases and 2 bases, with 14 bases remaining between them. Germline V gives CDR1 LNHDA, CDR2 SQIVND (reference sequence). CDR3 protein: CASRQQGLGNQPQHF. The CDR3 region has the DNA TGTGCCAGTAGACAACAGGGATTGGGCAATCAGCCCCAGCATTTT.

The chain recombines TRBV7-3 with TRBJ2-5; weak D call: TRBD2 (6 bases). Germline CDR1 reads SGHTA; CDR2 reads FQGTGA. Deletions cut 5 bases from V and 4 bases from J, with 17 bases between. This CDR3 is built from 15 residues. The CDR3 sequence: CASSPPTSWRETQYF. The CDR3 DNA reads as TGTGCCAGCAGCCCACCTACTAGCTGGCGAGAGACCCAGTACTTC.

The chain is built from TRBV29-1 and TRBJ2-3, with TRBD2 matching over 9 bases. The CDR3 contains 15 residues. The trim removed 2 bases at V and 4 bases at J, leaving 7 bases unmatched. CDR1 is SQVTM, CDR2 ANQGSEA, per germline. CDR3 sequence reads: CSVEWGGRGPDTQYF. The CDR3 DNA reads TGCAGCGTTGAATGGGGCGGGAGGGGACCAGATACGCAGTATTTT.

This chain joins TRBV7-9 and TRBJ2-1; TRBD2 agrees at 11 bases. The CDR3 loop spans 13 amino acids. Germline V CDR1 and CDR2: SEHNR, FQNEAQ (reference sequence). V was clipped by 5 bases and J by 10 bases; unmatched bases: 4. DNA for the CDR3: TGTGCCAGCAGCGTAGGGACTAGCGGCGAGCAGTTCTTC. Protein: CASSVGTSGEQFF.

This chain links TRBV11-3 with TRBJ2-1; 7 nucleotides align to TRBD2. V dropped 2 bases and J dropped 5; count of bases not matched to a gene: 6. CDR3 length: 15 residues. Germline V gives CDR1 SGHNT, CDR2 YENEEA. CDR3 sequence: CASSLSRERHNEQFF. CDR3 bases: TGTGCCAGCAGCTTATCGCGGGAGCGGCACAATGAGCAGTTCTTC. Using reference TRBV11-3 and TRBJ2-1 for the parts outside the CDR3, the full variable domain is EAGVVQSPRYKIIEKKQPVAFWCNPISGHNTLYWYLQNLGQGPELLIRYENEEAVDDSQLPKDRFSAERLKGVDSTLKIQPAELGDSAVYLCASSLSRERHNEQFFGPGTRLTVL.

This clone has a handful of counts. The chain is built from TRBV19 and TRBJ1-1, with 8 bases fitting TRBD1. The germline V gene has CDR1 LNHDA and CDR2 SQIVND (reference sequence). This CDR3 has 14 residues. The ends lost 10 bases at V and 5 bases at J; junction bases unmatched: 12. CDR3 nucleotide sequence: TGTGCCACCAAGATGCAGGGGGCTTCGACTGAAGCTTTCTTT. Amino acids: CATKMQGASTEAFF. Full variable domain (missing parts from reference TRBV19 and TRBJ1-1): DGGITQSPKYLFRKEGQNVTLSCEQNLNHDAMYWYRQDPGQGLRLIYYSQIVNDFQKGDIAEGYSVSREKKESFPLTVTSAQKNPTAFYLCATKMQGASTEAFFGQGTRLTVV.

In its sample, this clone was seen a few times. The chain joins TRBV6-1 to TRBJ2-1; 7 nucleotides align to TRBD2. V shed 3 bases and J 2 bases; nucleotides not matched to a gene: 7. The germline V gene has CDR1 MNHNS and CDR2 SASEGT. The CDR3 runs to 16 residues. The CDR3 region is CASSDVGLTTYNEQFF. The CDR3 coding sequence is TGTGCCAGCAGTGATGTGGGACTAACTACCTACAATGAGCAGTTCTTC.

The chain employs TRBV7-2 and TRBJ2-5, with a tentative D call TRBD2 (5 bases). V was shortened by 2 bases and J by 5 bases, with 15 bases between the two germline ends. CDR1 is SGHTA, CDR2 FQGNSA, per germline. The CDR3 sequence is 15 residues long. CDR3 residues: CASSLRMPGGETQYF. In DNA form, the CDR3 reads TGTGCCAGCAGCTTACGAATGCCAGGCGGGGAGACCCAGTACTTC.

The V call is TRBV16, the J call TRBJ2-2; perhaps TRBD2 as D (5 bases). The CDR3 loop spans 15 amino acids. Germline V gene sequence: CDR1 KGHSY, CDR2 FQNENV. Trimming shortened V by 4 bases and J by 4 bases, and 13 bases separated the two germline ends. The CDR3 loop reads CASSRDRGGTGELFF. The DNA of the CDR3 is TGTGCCAGCAGCCGTGATCGGGGTGGCACCGGGGAGCTGTTTTTT.

The gene calls are TRBV6-1 and TRBJ1-3; 9 bases match TRBD1. There are 15 residues in the CDR3. Germline CDR1 reads MNHNS; CDR2 reads SASEGT. Germline trimming cut 6 bases from V and 0 bases from J; bases unmatched to any gene: 3. This CDR3 reads CASRGQGVSGNTIYF. CDR3 sequence (DNA): TGTGCCAGCAGGGGACAGGGCGTCTCTGGAAACACCATATATTTT.

The chain links TRBV9 to TRBJ2-5; the match to TRBD2 covers 10 bases. Unmatched junction bases numbered 7, after V lost 3 bases and J lost 2 bases. From germline, CDR1 is SGDLS and CDR2 YYNGEE. The CDR3 sequence is 16 residues long. The CDR3 DNA follows: TGTGCCAGCAGCGGTCCCGGGACTAGCGAACAAGAGACCCAGTACTTC. It specifies CASSGPGTSEQETQYF.

The V call is TRBV5-1, the J call TRBJ2-5, with 11 positions matching TRBD1. Germline assignment: CDR1 SGHRS and CDR2 YFSETQ. Trimming at V came to 1 base and at J to 11 bases, leaving 7 bases not matched to a gene. The length of the CDR3 is 14 residues. CDR3 nucleotide sequence: TGCGCCAGCAGCTTGTCCGGACAGGGGGCTGGGCAGTACTTC. It is translated as CASSLSGQGAGQYF.

This clone was counted between two and nine times. J is TRBJ1-5 and V is TRBV5-6; 8 bases match TRBD1. Germline V lookup: CDR1 SGHDT, CDR2 YYEEEE. Trimming removed 9 bases from V and 2 bases from J; junction bases left unmatched: 13. The CDR3 is 16 amino acids. CDR3 bases: TGTGCCACCCGGACAGGGTCGGGGGAGGGCAATCAGCCCCAGCATTTT. Residues: CATRTGSGEGNQPQHF. Full variable domain (remainder filled in from reference TRBV5-6 and TRBJ1-5): DAGVTQSPTHLIKTRGQQVTLRCSPKSGHDTVSWYQQALGQGPQFIFQYYEEEERQRGNFPDRFSGHQFPNYSSELNVNALLLGDSALYLCATRTGSGEGNQPQHFGDGTRLSIL.